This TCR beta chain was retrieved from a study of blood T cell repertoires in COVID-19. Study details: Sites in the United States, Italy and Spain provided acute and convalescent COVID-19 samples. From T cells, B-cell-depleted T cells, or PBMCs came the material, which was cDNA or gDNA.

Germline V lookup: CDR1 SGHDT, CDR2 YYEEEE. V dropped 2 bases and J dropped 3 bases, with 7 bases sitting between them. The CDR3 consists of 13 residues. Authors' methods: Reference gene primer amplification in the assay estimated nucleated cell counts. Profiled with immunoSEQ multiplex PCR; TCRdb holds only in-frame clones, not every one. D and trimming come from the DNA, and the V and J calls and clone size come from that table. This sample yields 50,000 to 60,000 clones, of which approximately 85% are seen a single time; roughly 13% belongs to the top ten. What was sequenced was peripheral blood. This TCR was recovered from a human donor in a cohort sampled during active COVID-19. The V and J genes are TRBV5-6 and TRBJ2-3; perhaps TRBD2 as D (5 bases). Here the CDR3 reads CASSFGLTDTQYF. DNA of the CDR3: TGTGCCAGCAGCTTTGGACTTACAGATACGCAGTATTTT.